This TCR beta chain was obtained from a study of blood T cell repertoires in COVID-19. Across the whole study: Sites across the United States, Italy and Spain contributed samples from acute and convalescent COVID-19.

The CDR3 consists of 15 residues. V shed 4 bases and J 6 bases; nucleotides not matched to a gene: 10. The germline V gene encodes CDR1 SGHRS and CDR2 YFSETQ. Method: immunoSEQ multiplex PCR; TCRdb's copy keeps in-frame clones and lacks some. The sample contains around 160,000 clones, about 81% of which appear only once. The gene calls are TRBV5-1 and TRBJ2-3, with 8 positions matching TRBD2. The receptor was isolated from a human donor in a cohort sampled during active COVID-19. Source material: peripheral blood. The CDR3 here is CASSGGTSRMDTQYF. In DNA, the CDR3 is TGCGCCAGCAGCGGCGGGACTAGTAGAATGGATACGCAGTATTTT.